This entry concerns a single T cell receptor (beta chain). The antigen remains unidentified. This entry is derived from a study of T cell responses to AZD1222 COVID-19 vaccine. Notes on the study in general: None of the repertoires were sampled until the peak T cell response had passed.

Germline CDR1 and CDR2: LNHDA and SQIVND (reference sequence). Trimming left V 3 bases short and J 3 bases short, with 18 bases between. The CDR3 has 18 amino acids. Some clones are missing from TCRdb's copy, which holds only in-frame ones; the method was immunoSEQ multiplex PCR. In the table there are 150,000 or so clones, less than 90% of which are singletons. Here the sequenced sample was peripheral blood, taken on day 0 of MenACWY control vaccination. The TCR sequence derives from an adult in good health. The gene calls are TRBV19 and TRBJ2-6; possible D gene TRBD1, 6 bases. The CDR3 DNA reads TGTGCCAGTAGTATTATCCCACTCCAGGGGTATGGGGCCAACGTCCTGACTTTC. Residues: CASSIIPLQGYGANVLTF.